This T cell receptor (beta chain) was captured in a study of cytomegalovirus exposure and HLA in healthy donors. The primer mix had 60 Vbeta and 13 Jbeta primers. TCRdb keeps only in-frame clones here, not all; method: immunoSEQ multiplex PCR. The data show 180,000 or so clones, with about 9% seen just once and approximately 1.4% held by the top ten. The CDR3 totals 11 residues. V lost 4 bases to trimming and J lost 10 bases, with 9 bases between them. In germline, CDR1 is SGDLS, CDR2 YYNGEE. This clone showed up just a few times. The material sequenced was PBMCs. J is TRBJ2-1 and V is TRBV9, with D unresolved. The clonotype was recovered from a woman aged 25 to 39 in good health and CMV-seropositive. CDR3 bases: TGTGCCAGCAGCCCGGTCTGGGAGCAGTTCTTC. It translates to CASSPVWEQFF.